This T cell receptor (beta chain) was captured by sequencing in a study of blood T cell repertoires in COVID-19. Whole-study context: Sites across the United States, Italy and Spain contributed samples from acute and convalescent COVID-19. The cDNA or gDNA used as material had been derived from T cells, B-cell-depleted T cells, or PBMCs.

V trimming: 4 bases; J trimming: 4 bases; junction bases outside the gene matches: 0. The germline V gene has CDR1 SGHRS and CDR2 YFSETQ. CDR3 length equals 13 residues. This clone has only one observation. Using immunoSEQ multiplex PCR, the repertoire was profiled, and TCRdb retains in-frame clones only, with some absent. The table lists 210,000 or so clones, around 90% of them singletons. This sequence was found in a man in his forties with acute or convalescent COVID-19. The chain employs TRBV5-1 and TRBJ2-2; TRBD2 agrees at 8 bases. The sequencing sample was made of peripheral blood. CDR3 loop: CASSGTSTGELFF. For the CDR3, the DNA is TGCGCCAGCAGCGGGACTAGCACCGGGGAGCTGTTTTTT. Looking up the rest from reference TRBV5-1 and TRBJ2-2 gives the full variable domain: KAGVTQTPRYLIKTRGQQVTLSCSPISGHRSVSWYQQTPGQGLQFLFEYFSETQRNKGNFPGRFSGRQFSNSRSEMNVSTLELGDSALYLCASSGTSTGELFFGEGSRLTVL.